Listed below are T cell receptor beta chains from one sample, sequenced in a study of T cell responses to AZD1222 COVID-19 vaccine. TCRdb keeps only in-frame clones here, not all; method: immunoSEQ multiplex PCR. This table holds 95,000 to 150,000 clones, around 91% found once. Specimen: peripheral blood, collected on day 0 of AZD1222 vaccination. Receptors were obtained from an adult in good health. Both conserved end residues are part of each CDR3.

TRBV29-1 CSVARGIGTEAFF
TRBV30 CAWTLMYNEQFF
TRBV12-3/TRBV12-4 CASTLTPRGQAFF
TRBV5-6 CASSRGVGQPQHF
TRBV6-5 CASRTGGAGETQYF
TRBV23-1 CASSPPWTKASNEQFF
TRBV4-1 CASSLSGTNSPLHF
TRBV11-3 CASTKGPSGHHSTDTQYF
TRBV11-3 CASSLDGANTEAFF
TRBV25-1 CASSESCHGFYPPIQQFF
TRBV18 CASSPRQGTVSNTEAFF
TRBV19 CASREAGTTYNSPLHF
TRBV2 CASVYSAYGYTF
TRBV5-5 CASSKTSGTYNEQFF
TRBV5-1 CASSLWDRGPANTGELFF
TRBV24-1 CATSDSTANTEAFF
TRBV5-1 CASAAVDTEAFF
TRBV5-1 CASSSGPTGELFF
TRBV7-2 CASSFRPWDISTDTQYF
TRBV29-1 CSVERAGAADTQYF
TRBV5-1 CASSLADREDTGELFF
TRBV2 CASSVRTGTQETQYF